This entry is about one T cell receptor beta chain. Its antigen is as yet unknown. Sequencing was performed with immunoSEQ multiplex PCR; in TCRdb, only in-frame clones are kept and a portion is missing. This sample has around 20,000 clones, with around 73% found just once. CD4+ T cells from unexposed donors were obtained before the COVID-19 pandemic (2011-2018). Isolation of CD4+ T cells took place after about eleven days in culture. Germline-derived CDR1 and CDR2 are KGHSH and LQKENI. Trimming at V came to 3 bases and at J to 5 bases, leaving 2 bases not matched to a gene. CDR3 length: 14 residues. This sample was included in a study of CD4 T cells in relation to SARS-CoV-2 and coronaviruses. About the study: The negative reference was HIV-1 Nef peptide pool or peptide-free culture. Findings of the study overall: No donor gave both pre-pandemic and post-infection samples. Monoreactive clones expanded significantly more to SARS-CoV-2 than crossreactive clones did.

The source is a human donor in good health. J is TRBJ1-5 and V is TRBV18; TRBD1 agrees at 9 bases. The specimen sequenced was CD4+ T cells from PBMCs, cultured in vitro. CDR3 sequence: CASSPGQGYQPQHF. The CDR3 coding sequence is TGTGCCAGCTCACCGGGACAGGGTTATCAGCCCCAGCATTTT.